This entry lists 25 T cell receptor beta chains sequenced from one sample in a study of T cell responses to AZD1222 COVID-19 vaccine. Repertoires were generated with immunoSEQ multiplex PCR, while TCRdb's copy carries only in-frame clones and drops some. The sample carries roughly 20,000 clones, approximately 81% recorded once. Sequencing was performed on peripheral blood, taken 28 days after the second AZD1222 dose. The receptors originated from an adult who received the AZD1222 COVID-19 vaccine.

The chain carries TRBV30 and TRBJ2-1, with D possibly matching TRBD2 (6 bases). Trimming took off 2 bases at V and 7 bases at J, with 12 bases between the two ends. The CDR3 loop spans 13 amino acids. Germline CDR1 GTSNPN, CDR2 SVGIG (reference sequence). Written as DNA, the CDR3 is TGTGCCTGGAGTATAACGGGAGTTAATGAGCAGTTCTTC. It codes for CAWSITGVNEQFF. The entire variable domain, with the rest obtained from reference TRBV30 and TRBJ2-1, is as follows: SQTIHQWPATLVQPVGSPLSLECTVEGTSNPNLYWYRQAAGRGLQLLFYSVGIGQISSEVPQNLSASRPQDRQFILSSKKLLLSDSGFYLCAWSITGVNEQFFGPGTRLTVL.

The rearrangement links TRBV6-6 to TRBJ1-1; D remains unclear. Germline V gene lookup returns CDR1 MNHNY and CDR2 SVGAGI (reference sequence). The V gene lost 8 bases and the J gene lost 0 bases, with 13 bases spanning the gap. CDR3 length equals 14 residues. The CDR3 loop is CASAKLGLNTEAFF. The CDR3 DNA sequence: TGTGCCAGCGCGAAATTGGGTCTGAACACTGAAGCTTTCTTT.

J is TRBJ1-5 and V is TRBV30; a possible D gene is TRBD1 (6 bases). The CDR3 totals 15 residues. Germline values: CDR1 GTSNPN, CDR2 SVGIG (reference sequence). V was cut by 3 bases and J by 1 base, with 13 bases left in between. The CDR3 DNA is TGTGCCTGGAGAGAAGGGGGTTTGAGCAATCAGCCCCAGCATTTT. It specifies CAWREGGLSNQPQHF.

The CDR3 protein is CASRTGPGNTIYF. The CDR3 nucleotides are TGTGCCAGCAGAACAGGACCTGGAAACACCATATATTTT. The gene calls are TRBV12-3 or TRBV12-4 and TRBJ1-3, with D perhaps TRBD1 (5 bases). Trimming pared 6 bases from V and 2 bases from J, leaving 8 bases between. The CDR3 loop spans 13 amino acids.

This clone was counted only a few times. The gene calls are TRBV9 and TRBJ2-1; the D gene could be TRBD1 or TRBD2 (5 bases each). The V gene lost 0 bases and the J gene lost 0 bases, with 10 bases spanning the gap. Germline CDR1 and CDR2: SGDLS and YYNGEE. This CDR3 contains 16 residues. CDR3 region: CASSVGGLSSYNEQFF. The CDR3 coding sequence is TGTGCCAGCAGCGTAGGGGGGTTAAGCTCCTACAATGAGCAGTTCTTC.

The chain carries TRBV28 and TRBJ2-7; D uncertain. Looked up from germline, CDR1 is MDHEN and CDR2 is SYDVKM. This CDR3 is 11 amino acids long. Deletions cut 6 bases from V and 4 bases from J, with 7 bases between. The CDR3 DNA follows: TGTGCCAGCAGCCATGTATACGAGCAGTACTTC. This translates into CASSHVYEQYF.

The V and J genes are TRBV6-5 and TRBJ1-2; 11 bases are shared with TRBD1. The CDR3 loop spans 14 amino acids. In germline, CDR1 is MNHEY, CDR2 SVGAGI. With V trimmed by 6 bases and J by 7 bases, 7 bases remained unmatched. Written as DNA, the CDR3 is TGTGCCAGCAGGCACGGACAGGGGGCTTTTGGCTACACCTTC. This sequence encodes CASRHGQGAFGYTF.

The V and J genes are TRBV7-2 and TRBJ2-1; D may be TRBD1 or TRBD2 (5 bases each). Trimming pared 0 bases from V and 9 bases from J, leaving 18 bases between. CDR3 length: 16 residues. Germline CDR1 SGHTA, CDR2 FQGNSA. The CDR3 loop reads CASSLAPGAERGEQFF. The CDR3 bases are TGTGCCAGCAGCTTAGCGCCTGGAGCGGAGAGGGGTGAGCAGTTCTTC.

J is TRBJ2-1 and V is TRBV5-1; D is unclear. The CDR3 covers 13 residues. Germline V gene data show CDR1 as SGHRS and CDR2 as YFSETQ. Trimming stripped 4 bases from V and 5 bases from J, with 10 bases between. This CDR3 is CASSHDQDNEQFF. CDR3 DNA sequence: TGCGCCAGCAGCCACGACCAAGACAATGAGCAGTTCTTC.

CDR3 in DNA: TGTGCCAGCAGCCGTAATAGGAACACCGGGGAGCTGTTTTTT. Amino acid sequence: CASSRNRNTGELFF. The chain combines TRBV2 with TRBJ2-2, with unresolved D. The CDR3 loop spans 14 amino acids. The V gene lost 6 bases and the J gene lost 1 base, with 9 bases spanning the gap. Germline-derived CDR1 and CDR2 are SNHLY and FYNNEI. The full variable domain, with the rest looked up from reference TRBV2 and TRBJ2-2, is EPEVTQTPSHQVTQMGQEVILRCVPISNHLYFYWYRQILGQKVEFLVSFYNNEISEKSEIFDDQFSVERPDGSNFTLKIRSTKLEDSAMYFCASSRNRNTGELFFGEGSRLTVL.

The V gene is TRBV11-2, the J gene TRBJ1-2; D remains ambiguous. This CDR3 has 12 residues. Germline CDR1 reads SGHAT; CDR2 reads FQNNGV. V dropped 1 base and J dropped 13 bases, with 13 bases sitting between them. The CDR3 DNA reads TGTGCCAGCAGCTTAGTAACCGTAGAATCCACCTTC. Translated, it gives CASSLVTVESTF.

V gene TRBV10-1 combines with J gene TRBJ1-3, with 7 bases lining up with TRBD1. J gave up 0 bases and V 2 bases, and 1 base lay outside the gene matches. This CDR3 is built from 15 residues. The V gene's germline CDR1 is WNHNN and CDR2 SYGVQD (reference sequence). The CDR3: CASSEDRASGNTIYF. The DNA for the CDR3 is TGCGCCAGCAGTGAGGACAGGGCCTCTGGAAACACCATATATTTT.

V is TRBV4-2 and J is TRBJ2-1, with a tentative D call TRBD2 (5 bases). The CDR3 covers 15 residues. Germline V gene sequence: CDR1 LGHNA, CDR2 YNFKEQ. Trimming shortened V by 1 base and J by 1 base, and 8 bases separated the two germline ends. DNA of the CDR3: TGTGCCAGCAGCCAAGTTGGCGGGTCCTACAATGAGCAGTTCTTC. Encoded protein: CASSQVGGSYNEQFF.

The J gene is TRBJ1-4, the V gene TRBV10-1; D not resolved. CDR3 length equals 15 residues. CDR1 is WNHNN and CDR2 is SYGVQD in the germline V gene (reference sequence). V was shortened by 0 bases and J by 0 bases, with 5 bases between the two germline ends. CDR3 sequence (DNA): TGCGCCAGCAGTGAGTCCAGTGCAACTAATGAAAAACTGTTTTTT. Protein product: CASSESSATNEKLFF.

J is TRBJ1-3 and V is TRBV5-6; D is uncertain. Germline assignment: CDR1 SGHDT and CDR2 YYEEEE. Trimming removed 5 bases at V and 0 bases at J, with 18 bases between. The CDR3 covers 17 residues. CDR3 nucleotide sequence: TGTGCCAGCAGTATCAACGACGATGGGCTCTCTGGAAACACCATATATTTT. Translation: CASSINDDGLSGNTIYF. The variable domain in full, completed from reference TRBV5-6 and TRBJ1-3, reads DAGVTQSPTHLIKTRGQQVTLRCSPKSGHDTVSWYQQALGQGPQFIFQYYEEEERQRGNFPDRFSGHQFPNYSSELNVNALLLGDSALYLCASSINDDGLSGNTIYFGEGSWLTVV.

In this sample, this clone turned up a few times. This chain uses TRBV19 with TRBJ1-1; D not resolved. The CDR3 length is 13 residues. The germline V gene encodes CDR1 LNHDA and CDR2 SQIVND (reference sequence). Trimming shortened V by 0 bases and J by 1 base, and 3 bases separated the two germline ends. Here the CDR3 DNA reads TGTGCCAGTAGTATAGACACGAACACTGAAGCTTTCTTT. Translated: CASSIDTNTEAFF.

This chain uses TRBV11-2 with TRBJ1-4, with D tentatively TRBD1 (5 bases). This CDR3 has 15 residues. Trimming took off 3 bases at V and 5 bases at J, with 13 bases between the two ends. The V gene's germline CDR1 is SGHAT and CDR2 FQNNGV. The CDR3 DNA sequence: TGTGCCAGCAGCTTTAGGACATCTTCAAATGAAAAACTGTTTTTT. Amino acid sequence: CASSFRTSSNEKLFF.

This chain links TRBV14 with TRBJ2-2; D is possibly TRBD1 (6 bases). V lost 5 bases to trimming and J lost 0 bases, with 13 bases between them. The germline V gene encodes CDR1 SGHDN and CDR2 FVKESK. The CDR3 sequence is 16 residues long. CDR3 sequence: CASSTTGTSNTGELFF. The CDR3 DNA reads TGTGCCAGCAGCACCACCGGGACATCGAACACCGGGGAGCTGTTTTTT.

This clone was seen more than once but under ten times. The V and J genes are TRBV13 and TRBJ1-1; D not certain. The germline V gene encodes CDR1 PRHDT and CDR2 FYEKMQ (reference sequence). CDR3 length: 12 amino acids. Trimming left V 4 bases short and J 8 bases short, with 11 bases between. Here the CDR3 DNA reads TGTGCCAGCAGCTCAGTATCGGCGGAAGCTTTCTTT. Amino acids: CASSSVSAEAFF.

This chain connects TRBV27 to TRBJ1-1, with 8 positions matching TRBD1. This CDR3 region has 13 residues. Germline V lookup: CDR1 MNHEY, CDR2 SMNVEV (reference sequence). Trimming took 6 bases from V and 6 from J; bases not matched to a gene: 6. The CDR3 nucleotides read TGTGCCAGCAGGACAGGGGAAAACCCTGAAGCTTTCTTT. This translates into CASRTGENPEAFF.

The rearrangement links TRBV6-5 to TRBJ1-1; maybe TRBD1 (6 bases). This CDR3 has 14 amino acids. Germline values: CDR1 MNHEY, CDR2 SVGAGI. Deletions cut 5 bases from V and 4 bases from J, with 14 bases between. CDR3 loop: CASSMDSVSTEAFF. In nucleotides, the CDR3 is TGTGCCAGCAGTATGGACAGCGTTAGCACTGAAGCTTTCTTT.

The V call is TRBV5-4, the J call TRBJ1-2; D is undetermined. In germline, CDR1 is SGHNT, CDR2 YYREEE (reference sequence). V was trimmed by 3 bases and J by 7 bases, leaving 22 bases between them. This CDR3 region has 16 residues. The CDR3 sequence: CASSSANPRPKGGYTF. For the CDR3, the DNA is TGTGCCAGCAGCTCCGCCAACCCCCGTCCCAAGGGTGGCTACACCTTC.

The chain joins TRBV5-4 to TRBJ1-1; no reliable D call. CDR1 SGHNT and CDR2 YYREEE come from the germline V gene (reference sequence). V shed 4 bases and J shed 2 bases, with 15 bases lying between them. There are 15 residues in the CDR3. Written as DNA, the CDR3 is TGTGCCAGCAGCCTGGAACGGGCGGTTAACACTGAAGCTTTCTTT. Translated: CASSLERAVNTEAFF. The full variable domain, rest sourced from reference TRBV5-4 and TRBJ1-1, is ETGVTQSPTHLIKTRGQQVTLRCSSQSGHNTVSWYQQALGQGPQFIFQYYREEENGRGNFPPRFSGLQFPNYSSELNVNALELDDSALYLCASSLERAVNTEAFFGQGTRLTVV.

The CDR3 nucleotides read TGTGCCAGTAGTTCGGAATTCCCGAGGCAGCCCCAGCATTTT. Translated: CASSSEFPRQPQHF. The rearrangement uses TRBV19 and TRBJ1-5; D is uncertain. The V gene's germline CDR1 is LNHDA and CDR2 SQIVND (reference sequence). This CDR3 contains 14 residues. V was cut by 5 bases and J by 7 bases, with 15 bases left in between. Based on the CDR3 plus reference TRBV19 and TRBJ1-5, the full variable domain is DGGITQSPKYLFRKEGQNVTLSCEQNLNHDAMYWYRQDPGQGLRLIYYSQIVNDFQKGDIAEGYSVSREKKESFPLTVTSAQKNPTAFYLCASSSEFPRQPQHFGDGTRLSIL.

This clone is medium-sized in the sample. The CDR3 region is CASSSYPAGGFYEQYF. The CDR3 bases are TGTGCCAGCAGCTCCTACCCAGCGGGAGGTTTCTACGAGCAGTACTTC. The V gene is TRBV11-2, the J gene TRBJ2-7, with TRBD2 matching 9 bases. The CDR3 is 16 amino acids. Germline assignment: CDR1 SGHAT and CDR2 FQNNGV. With V trimmed by 4 bases and J by 3 bases, 10 bases remained unmatched.